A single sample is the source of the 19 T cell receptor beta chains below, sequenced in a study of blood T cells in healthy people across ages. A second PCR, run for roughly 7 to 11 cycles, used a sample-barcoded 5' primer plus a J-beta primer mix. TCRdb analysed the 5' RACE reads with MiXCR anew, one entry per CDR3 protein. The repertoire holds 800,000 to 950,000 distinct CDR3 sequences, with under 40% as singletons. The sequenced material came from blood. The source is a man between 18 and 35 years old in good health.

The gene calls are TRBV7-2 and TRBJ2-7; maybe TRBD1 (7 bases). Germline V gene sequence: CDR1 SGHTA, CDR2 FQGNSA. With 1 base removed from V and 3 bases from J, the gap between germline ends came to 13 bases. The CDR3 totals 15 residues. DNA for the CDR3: TGTGCCAGCAGCTTAGAGTGGAGGGGGCTCTACGAGCAGTACTTC. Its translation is CASSLEWRGLYEQYF.

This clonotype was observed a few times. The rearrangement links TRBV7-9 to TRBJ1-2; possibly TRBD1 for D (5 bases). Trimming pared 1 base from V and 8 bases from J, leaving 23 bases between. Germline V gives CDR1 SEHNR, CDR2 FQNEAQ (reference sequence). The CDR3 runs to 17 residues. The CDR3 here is CASSLGVETDGVRGYTF. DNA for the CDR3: TGTGCCAGCAGCTTAGGAGTCGAGACAGACGGGGTTCGGGGCTACACCTTC.

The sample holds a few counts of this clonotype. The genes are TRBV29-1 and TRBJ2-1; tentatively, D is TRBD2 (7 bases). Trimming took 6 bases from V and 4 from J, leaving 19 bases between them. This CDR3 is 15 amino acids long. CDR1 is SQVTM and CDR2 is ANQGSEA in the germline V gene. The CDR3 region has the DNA TGCAGCGTCTTGACGGGGGGCAGGATATACAATGAGCAGTTCTTC. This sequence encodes CSVLTGGRIYNEQFF.

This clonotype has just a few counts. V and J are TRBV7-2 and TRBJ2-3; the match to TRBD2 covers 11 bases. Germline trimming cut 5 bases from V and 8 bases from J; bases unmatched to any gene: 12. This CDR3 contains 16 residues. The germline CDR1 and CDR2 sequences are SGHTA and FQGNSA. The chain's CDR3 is CASSTGGGLAGRTQYF. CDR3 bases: TGTGCCAGCAGCACCGGTGGAGGACTAGCGGGTCGTACGCAGTATTTT.

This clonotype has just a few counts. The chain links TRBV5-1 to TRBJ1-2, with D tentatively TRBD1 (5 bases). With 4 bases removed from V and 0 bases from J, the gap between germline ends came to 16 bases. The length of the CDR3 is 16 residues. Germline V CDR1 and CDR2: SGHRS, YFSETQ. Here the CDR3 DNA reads TGCGCCAGCAGCGGGGGAGGGACCGCAGCTAACTATGGCTACACCTTC. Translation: CASSGGGTAANYGYTF.

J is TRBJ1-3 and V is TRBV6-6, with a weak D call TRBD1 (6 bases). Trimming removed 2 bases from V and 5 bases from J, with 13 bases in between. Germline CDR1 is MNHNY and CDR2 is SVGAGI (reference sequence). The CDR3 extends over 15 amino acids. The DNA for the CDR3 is TGTGCCAGCAGTTACGTCGTCCAGGGGAGAAACACCATATATTTT. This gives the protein CASSYVVQGRNTIYF.

CDR3 in amino acids: CASSLGTSGGGLTDTQYF. CDR3 in DNA: TGTGCCAGCAGTCTTGGGACTAGCGGGGGCGGACTCACAGATACGCAGTATTTT. The chain links TRBV28 to TRBJ2-3, with 14 bases aligning to TRBD2. V was pared by 5 bases and J by 2 bases, with 9 bases of the junction left unmatched. This CDR3 is built from 18 residues. Germline V gene data show CDR1 as MDHEN and CDR2 as SYDVKM.

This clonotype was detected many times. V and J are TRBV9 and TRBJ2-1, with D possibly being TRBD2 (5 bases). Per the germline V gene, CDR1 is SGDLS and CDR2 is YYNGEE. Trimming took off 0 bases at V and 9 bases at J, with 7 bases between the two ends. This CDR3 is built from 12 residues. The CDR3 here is CASSVGGSEQFF. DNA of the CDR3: TGTGCCAGCAGCGTAGGCGGGTCTGAGCAGTTCTTC.

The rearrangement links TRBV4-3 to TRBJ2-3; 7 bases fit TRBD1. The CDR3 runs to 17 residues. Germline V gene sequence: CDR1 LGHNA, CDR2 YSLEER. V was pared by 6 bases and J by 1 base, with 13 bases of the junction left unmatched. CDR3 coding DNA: TGCGCCAGCAGACACGAGCGTCGACAGGGTGGCACAGATACGCAGTATTTT. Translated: CASRHERRQGGTDTQYF.

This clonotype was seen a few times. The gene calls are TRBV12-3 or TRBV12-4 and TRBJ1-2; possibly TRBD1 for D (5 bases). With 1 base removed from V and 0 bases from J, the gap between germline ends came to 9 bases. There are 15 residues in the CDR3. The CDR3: CASSLDRRTNYGYTF. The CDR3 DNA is TGTGCCAGCAGTTTAGACAGGAGAACTAACTATGGCTACACCTTC.

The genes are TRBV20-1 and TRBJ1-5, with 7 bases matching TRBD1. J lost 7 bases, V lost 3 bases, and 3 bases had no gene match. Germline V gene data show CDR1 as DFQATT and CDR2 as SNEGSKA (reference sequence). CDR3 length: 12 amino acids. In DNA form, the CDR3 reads TGCAGTGCTAGGATACAGGGGCAGCCCCAGCATTTT. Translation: CSARIQGQPQHF.

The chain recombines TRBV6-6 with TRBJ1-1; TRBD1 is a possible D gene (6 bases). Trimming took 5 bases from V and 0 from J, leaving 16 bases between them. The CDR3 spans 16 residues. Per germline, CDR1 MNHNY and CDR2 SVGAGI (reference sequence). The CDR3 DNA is TGTGCCAGCAGTAACCTGGGGGGACACGTGAACACTGAAGCTTTCTTT. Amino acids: CASSNLGGHVNTEAFF.

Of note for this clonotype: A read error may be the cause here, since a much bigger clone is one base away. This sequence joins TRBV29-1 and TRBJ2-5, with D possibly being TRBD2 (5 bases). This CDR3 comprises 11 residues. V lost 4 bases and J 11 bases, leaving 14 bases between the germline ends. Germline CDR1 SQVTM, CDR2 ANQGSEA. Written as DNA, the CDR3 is TGCAGCGTTGGAGGGAGCAATGAGCAGTACTTC. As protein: CSVGGSNEQYF.

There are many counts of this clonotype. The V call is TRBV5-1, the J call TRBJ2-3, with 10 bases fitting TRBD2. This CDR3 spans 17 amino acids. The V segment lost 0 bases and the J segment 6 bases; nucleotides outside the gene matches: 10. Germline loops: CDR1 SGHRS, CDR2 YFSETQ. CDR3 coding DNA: TGCGCCAGCAGCTTGGGGGTAGCGGGGGGACTCCCCGATACGCAGTATTTT. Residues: CASSLGVAGGLPDTQYF.

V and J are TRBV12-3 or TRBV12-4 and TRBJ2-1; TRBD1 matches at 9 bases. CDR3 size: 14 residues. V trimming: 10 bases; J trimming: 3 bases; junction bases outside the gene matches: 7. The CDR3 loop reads CATMGTGNYNEQFF. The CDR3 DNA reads TGTGCCACCATGGGGACAGGGAACTACAATGAGCAGTTCTTC.

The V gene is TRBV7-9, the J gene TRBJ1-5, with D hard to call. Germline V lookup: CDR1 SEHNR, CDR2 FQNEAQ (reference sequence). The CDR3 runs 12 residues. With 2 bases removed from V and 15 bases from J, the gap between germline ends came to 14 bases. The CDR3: CASSLWQSSLHF. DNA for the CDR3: TGTGCCAGCAGCTTATGGCAGTCTTCGTTGCATTTT.

This CDR3 reads CASSDPKGQAREKLFF. In DNA, the CDR3 is TGTGCCAGCAGTGACCCGAAGGGACAGGCCCGGGAAAAACTGTTTTTT. The chain uses TRBV25-1 and TRBJ1-4; 8 bases align to TRBD1. After removal of 3 bases from V and 8 bases from J, the junction contained 11 bases not matched to a gene. Germline values: CDR1 MGHDK, CDR2 SYGVNS. The CDR3 consists of 16 residues.

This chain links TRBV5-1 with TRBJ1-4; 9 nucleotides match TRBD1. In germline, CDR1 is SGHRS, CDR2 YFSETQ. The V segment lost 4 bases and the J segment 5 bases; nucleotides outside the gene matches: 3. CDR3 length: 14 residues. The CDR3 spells CASSRDRENEKLFF. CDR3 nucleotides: TGCGCCAGCAGCCGGGACAGGGAAAATGAAAAACTGTTTTTT.

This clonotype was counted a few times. CDR3 nucleotide sequence: TGCGCCAGCAGCTCACAGACAGGGGTGGGCACTGAAGCTTTCTTT. This sequence encodes CASSSQTGVGTEAFF. V and J are TRBV5-1 and TRBJ1-1; the match to TRBD1 covers 8 bases. The CDR3 is made up of 15 amino acids. The V segment lost 3 bases and the J segment 4 bases; nucleotides outside the gene matches: 8. The germline gives CDR1 SGHRS, CDR2 YFSETQ.